This T cell receptor beta chain emerged from a study of CD4+ T cells in melanoma (dated by TCRdb to 2022 to 2024). Notes on the research overall: Neoantigen-specific CD4+ T cells in human melanoma were what the study investigated.

The library was made by the immunoSEQ multiplex PCR assay. TCRdb took over this immuneACCESS table, retaining in-frame rearrangements with V and J assigned. Such tables are incomplete; in checked studies, under half of the missing clones stem from an unresolved V gene, and the remainder is unexplained. The sample yields about 140,000 clones; around 90% were counted once. The top ten clones comprise about 1.5% of the sample. This clone has just one count. The specificity of this receptor is unknown. The junction departs from the called germline gene at one end, perhaps through a read error. Study-wide findings and limitations: Neoantigen-specific CD4+ T cells were reported to be correlated with the function of CD8+ T cells, macrophages and B cells. According to the report, neoantigen-specific CD4+ T cells in melanoma displayed diverse differentiation states.

CDR1 and CDR2 were assigned from the germline V gene as SGHRS and YFSETQ. From cysteine to phenylalanine, the CDR3 is 17 amino acids long. Only CDR3 DNA remains: 51 bases, in frame from the first base. Donors were patients with melanoma. This receptor was identified in a human donor with melanoma. The sequence is built from TRBV5-1 and TRBJ1-1, with TRBD1 perhaps the D gene, on 5 matching bases. The CDR3 protein is CASRLGPGNWANTEAFF. The nucleotide sequence is TGCGCCAGCAGGTTGGGGCCGGGGAATTGGGCGAACACTGAAGCTTTCTTT.